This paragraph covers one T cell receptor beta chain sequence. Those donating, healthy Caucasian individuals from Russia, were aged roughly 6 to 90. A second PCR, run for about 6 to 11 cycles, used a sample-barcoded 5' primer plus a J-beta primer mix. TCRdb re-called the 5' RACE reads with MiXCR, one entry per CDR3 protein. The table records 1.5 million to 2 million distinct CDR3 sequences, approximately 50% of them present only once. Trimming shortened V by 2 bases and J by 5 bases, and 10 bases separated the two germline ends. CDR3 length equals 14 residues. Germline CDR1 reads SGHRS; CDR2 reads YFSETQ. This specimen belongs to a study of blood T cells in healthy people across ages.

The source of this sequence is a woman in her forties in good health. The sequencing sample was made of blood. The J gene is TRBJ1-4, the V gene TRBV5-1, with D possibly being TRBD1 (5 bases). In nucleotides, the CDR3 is TGCGCCAGCAGCTTCGCAAGACAGAATGAAAAACTGTTTTTT. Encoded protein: CASSFARQNEKLFF. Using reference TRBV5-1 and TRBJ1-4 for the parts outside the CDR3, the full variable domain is KAGVTQTPRYLIKTRGQQVTLSCSPISGHRSVSWYQQTPGQGLQFLFEYFSETQRNKGNFPGRFSGRQFSNSRSEMNVSTLELGDSALYLCASSFARQNEKLFFGSGTQLSVL.